One and the same sample provided the 9 T cell receptor beta chains below, sequenced in a study of post-analysis software for immune sequencing data. General study points: Elevated frequency relative to controls characterized four or five TRBV segments in patients, TRBV5-6, TRBV5-1 and TRBV20-1 among them.

Antigens of these TCRs are unknown. Prepared TCR beta cDNA libraries contained unique molecular identifiers. One entry per CDR3 protein results from TCRdb running MiXCR on the PCR reads. The sample lists about 380,000 distinct CDR3 sequences, less than 40% occurring once. Sequenced material: blood. The source is a girl under 18 with multiple sclerosis.

The gene calls are TRBV5-5 and TRBJ2-7; no reliable D call. The germline V gene encodes CDR1 SGHKS and CDR2 YYEKEE (reference sequence). The V and J ends lost 3 bases and 4 bases respectively, with 8 bases between them. The CDR3 has 12 residues. CDR3 DNA sequence: TGTGCCAGCAGCTCCCCTAATTACGAGCAGTACTTC. It specifies CASSSPNYEQYF.

This sequence joins TRBV3-1 and TRBJ2-3, with D perhaps assigned TRBD1 or TRBD2 (6 bases each). Deletions cut 4 bases from V and 0 bases from J, with 14 bases between. The CDR3 spans 16 residues. Germline V gene data show CDR1 as LGHDT and CDR2 as YNNKEL (reference sequence). DNA for the CDR3: TGTGCCAGCAGCCCCGGAACAGGGACTAGCACAGATACGCAGTATTTT. Encoded protein: CASSPGTGTSTDTQYF.

This clonotype was counted once. V and J are TRBV11-2 and TRBJ1-2; 7 bases are a match to TRBD1. Per the germline V gene, CDR1 is SGHAT and CDR2 is FQNNGV. The V gene end was trimmed by 4 bases and the J gene end by 4 bases; junction bases not matched to a gene: 3. The CDR3 is 13 amino acids. CDR3 residues: CASSSRDSYGYTF. The DNA for the CDR3 is TGTGCCAGCAGCTCCCGGGACAGCTATGGCTACACCTTC. Based on the CDR3 plus reference TRBV11-2 and TRBJ1-2, the full variable domain is EAGVAQSPRYKIIEKRQSVAFWCNPISGHATLYWYQQILGQGPKLLIQFQNNGVVDDSQLPKDRFSAERLKGVDSTLKIQPAKLEDSAVYLCASSSRDSYGYTFGSGTRLTVV.

The chain carries TRBV4-1 and TRBJ1-4; D unresolved. The CDR3 has 13 residues. Germline CDR1 MGHRA, CDR2 YSYEKL. Trimming stripped 1 base from V and 7 bases from J, with 7 bases between. The CDR3 sequence: CASSQGWAEKLFF. CDR3 DNA: TGCGCCAGCAGCCAAGGCTGGGCTGAAAAACTGTTTTTT.

Here the CDR3 reads CASSSGPGTGGYEQYF. DNA of the CDR3: TGTGCCAGCAGCTCAGGGCCCGGGACAGGGGGCTACGAGCAGTACTTC. The chain employs TRBV7-8 and TRBJ2-7, with 11 bases aligning to TRBD1. The length of the CDR3 is 16 residues. V lost 4 bases, J lost 3 bases, and 8 bases stayed unmatched. CDR1 SGHVS and CDR2 FQNEAQ come from the germline V gene.

There are a few counts of this clonotype. The genes are TRBV7-9 and TRBJ2-7; 8 bases line up with TRBD1. The V gene's germline CDR1 is SEHNR and CDR2 FQNEAQ (reference sequence). The CDR3 consists of 14 residues. The ends lost 3 bases at V and 0 bases at J; junction bases unmatched: 1. CDR3 sequence reads: CASSFQGASYEQYF. The CDR3 region has the DNA TGTGCCAGCAGCTTCCAGGGGGCCTCCTACGAGCAGTACTTC.

The CDR3 bases are TGTGCCAGCAGTTTATTAGGGACAGAAGGCGGATTCTACGAGCAGTACTTC. Translation gives CASSLLGTEGGFYEQYF. This sequence joins TRBV27 and TRBJ2-7, with 7 bases fitting TRBD1. CDR3 size: 17 residues. The V gene end was trimmed by 1 base and the J gene end by 3 bases; junction bases not matched to a gene: 12. CDR1 is MNHEY, CDR2 SMNVEV, per germline (reference sequence).

This chain connects TRBV9 to TRBJ1-1, with D maybe TRBD1 (5 bases). The V end lost 2 bases, the J end lost 1 base, and 9 bases lay between the germline ends. This CDR3 is 14 amino acids long. Germline V CDR1 and CDR2: SGDLS, YYNGEE. DNA for the CDR3: TGTGCCAGCAGCGTTGGGGCCTCGAACACTGAAGCTTTCTTT. Amino acids: CASSVGASNTEAFF.

About this clonotype: Since the CDR3 does not end with the conserved phenylalanine or tryptophan, this likely comes from a read error. The genes are TRBV28 and TRBJ2-1; 9 bases agree with TRBD2. The CDR3 sequence is 15 residues long. J gave up 0 bases and V 4 bases, and 1 base lay outside the gene matches. The germline V gene encodes CDR1 MDHEN and CDR2 SYDVKM. The CDR3 nucleotides are TGTGCCAGCAGTTCGCGGGGGGGCTCCTACAATGAGCAGTTCGTC. It specifies CASSSRGGSYNEQFV.